These T cell receptor beta chains were read from a single sample in a study of blood T cells in healthy people across ages. TCRdb called the 5' RACE reads again in MiXCR, with one record for every CDR3 protein. The table includes about 800,000 distinct CDR3 sequences, around 25% detected once. These data are also associated with another study on T cells of mothers and their children.

Sequencing was performed on blood. The receptors were gathered from a boy younger than 18 in good health. Both conserved end residues are part of each CDR3. The order of the fields is D gene, J gene, clone size, V gene, CDR3 protein, CDR3 DNA. D genes are given only for firm matches. The size entry is marked missing in some rows and otherwise reads once, few, many or a size class.

d_gene: -; j_gene: TRBJ2-1; abundance: -; v_gene: TRBV20-1; CDR3aa: CSARFRGVYNEQFF; CDR3nt: TGCAGTGCTAGATTCCGGGGCGTCTACAATGAGCAGTTCTTC
d_gene: TRBD2; j_gene: TRBJ2-7; abundance: -; v_gene: TRBV29-1; CDR3aa: CSAGREGGEQYF; CDR3nt: TGCAGCGCTGGGAGGGAGGGAGGCGAGCAGTACTTC
d_gene: -; j_gene: TRBJ2-7; abundance: -; v_gene: TRBV7-9; CDR3aa: CASSLNRGEQYF; CDR3nt: TGTGCCAGCAGCTTAAACCGAGGCGAGCAGTACTTC
d_gene: TRBD2; j_gene: TRBJ2-5; abundance: -; v_gene: TRBV5-1; CDR3aa: CASSFFSGGLQETQYF; CDR3nt: TGCGCCAGCAGCTTTTTTAGCGGGGGACTCCAAGAGACCCAGTACTTC
d_gene: -; j_gene: TRBJ2-2; abundance: few; v_gene: TRBV12-3/TRBV12-4; CDR3aa: CASSLPHGGGELFF; CDR3nt: TGTGCCAGCAGTTTACCCCATGGGGGCGGGGAGCTGTTTTTT
d_gene: -; j_gene: TRBJ2-1; abundance: -; v_gene: TRBV28; CDR3aa: CASSLSSGGQFF; CDR3nt: TGTGCCAGCAGTTTGTCTAGTGGTGGGCAGTTCTTC
d_gene: TRBD1; j_gene: TRBJ1-2; abundance: -; v_gene: TRBV12-3/TRBV12-4; CDR3aa: CASSPHGTGLFYTF; CDR3nt: TGTGCCAGCAGTCCCCACGGGACAGGGCTTTTTTACACCTTC
d_gene: TRBD2; j_gene: TRBJ2-5; abundance: -; v_gene: TRBV24-1; CDR3aa: CATSDPGLAGEYQETQYF; CDR3nt: TGTGCCACCAGTGACCCCGGACTAGCGGGAGAGTACCAAGAGACCCAGTACTTC
d_gene: -; j_gene: TRBJ1-1; abundance: -; v_gene: TRBV3-1; CDR3aa: CASSQTGVLNTEAFF; CDR3nt: TGTGCCAGCAGCCAAACCGGGGTCTTGAACACTGAAGCTTTCTTT
d_gene: -; j_gene: TRBJ1-4; abundance: -; v_gene: TRBV30; CDR3aa: CAWTSGTDNEKLFF; CDR3nt: TGTGCCTGGACCTCAGGGACCGATAATGAAAAACTGTTTTTT
d_gene: TRBD1; j_gene: TRBJ2-7; abundance: few; v_gene: TRBV13; CDR3aa: CASSLGGRGLYEQYF; CDR3nt: TGTGCCAGCAGCTTAGGCGGCAGGGGGCTCTACGAGCAGTACTTC
d_gene: -; j_gene: TRBJ2-3; abundance: -; v_gene: TRBV7-3; CDR3aa: CASSLTTRLGDTQYF; CDR3nt: TGTGCCAGCAGCTTAACGACTCGCCTCGGTGATACGCAGTATTTT
d_gene: TRBD2; j_gene: TRBJ2-5; abundance: -; v_gene: TRBV20-1; CDR3aa: CSGGLAGFNQETQYF; CDR3nt: TGCAGTGGAGGCCTAGCGGGATTCAACCAAGAGACCCAGTACTTC
d_gene: -; j_gene: TRBJ2-1; abundance: few; v_gene: TRBV29-1; CDR3aa: CSVDPNEQFF; CDR3nt: TGCAGCGTTGACCCCAATGAGCAGTTCTTC
d_gene: TRBD2; j_gene: TRBJ2-5; abundance: -; v_gene: TRBV6-1; CDR3aa: CASRPGLAGVRETQYF; CDR3nt: TGTGCCAGCAGGCCGGGACTAGCGGGTGTACGAGAGACCCAGTACTTC
d_gene: -; j_gene: TRBJ1-1; abundance: -; v_gene: TRBV29-1; CDR3aa: CSVGYVMRVGTEAFF; CDR3nt: TGCAGCGTTGGATATGTAATGAGGGTCGGGACTGAAGCTTTCTTT
d_gene: -; j_gene: TRBJ2-7; abundance: -; v_gene: TRBV27; CDR3aa: CASSPRRAREQYF; CDR3nt: TGTGCCAGCAGTCCCCGGAGGGCGAGGGAGCAGTACTTC
d_gene: TRBD2; j_gene: TRBJ2-5; abundance: -; v_gene: TRBV7-2; CDR3aa: CASSLPPGGGGETQYF; CDR3nt: TGTGCCAGCAGCTTGCCCCCGGGCGGGGGGGGCGAGACCCAGTACTTC
d_gene: TRBD1; j_gene: TRBJ1-4; abundance: once; v_gene: TRBV4-3; CDR3aa: CASSQEATGVDEKLFF; CDR3nt: TGCGCCAGCAGCCAAGAGGCGACAGGGGTGGATGAAAAACTGTTTTTT
d_gene: -; j_gene: TRBJ1-2; abundance: -; v_gene: TRBV2; CDR3aa: CASSEARAGPYGYTF; CDR3nt: TGTGCCAGCAGTGAAGCGCGGGCAGGCCCATATGGCTACACCTTC
d_gene: -; j_gene: TRBJ2-4; abundance: -; v_gene: TRBV7-2; CDR3aa: CASSIIAAGTKNIQYF; CDR3nt: TGTGCCAGCAGCATTATAGCGGCCGGGACCAAAAACATTCAGTACTTC
d_gene: -; j_gene: TRBJ1-6; abundance: few; v_gene: TRBV7-2; CDR3aa: CASSGRDGHNSPLHF; CDR3nt: TGTGCCAGCAGCGGCCGGGACGGACATAATTCACCCCTCCACTTT
d_gene: TRBD2; j_gene: TRBJ2-5; abundance: -; v_gene: TRBV9; CDR3aa: CASSPFSGSLSQETQYF; CDR3nt: TGTGCCAGCAGCCCGTTTAGCGGGAGCCTGTCACAAGAGACCCAGTACTTC
d_gene: -; j_gene: TRBJ2-2; abundance: few; v_gene: TRBV29-1; CDR3aa: CSVLGSDGIRTNTGELFF; CDR3nt: TGCAGCGTTCTGGGGTCAGACGGTATCCGAACGAACACCGGGGAGCTGTTTTTT
d_gene: TRBD2; j_gene: TRBJ2-7; abundance: -; v_gene: TRBV4-1; CDR3aa: CASSHTSGGYYEQYF; CDR3nt: TGCGCCAGCAGCCACACTAGCGGGGGCTACTACGAGCAGTACTTC
d_gene: TRBD2; j_gene: TRBJ2-7; abundance: few; v_gene: TRBV29-1; CDR3aa: CSVEDGGRGYEQYF; CDR3nt: TGCAGCGTTGAAGATGGCGGGAGGGGCTACGAGCAGTACTTC
d_gene: TRBD1; j_gene: TRBJ1-2; abundance: -; v_gene: TRBV4-2; CDR3aa: CASSEAGQGYGYTF; CDR3nt: TGTGCCAGCAGCGAAGCGGGACAGGGCTATGGCTACACCTTC
d_gene: -; j_gene: TRBJ2-3; abundance: -; v_gene: TRBV2; CDR3aa: CASSQSHGDFTDTQYF; CDR3nt: TGTGCCAGCAGTCAATCCCATGGGGACTTCACAGATACGCAGTATTTT
d_gene: -; j_gene: TRBJ2-3; abundance: -; v_gene: TRBV4-3; CDR3aa: CASSQDEGPLRADTQYF; CDR3nt: TGCGCCAGCAGCCAAGATGAGGGACCGCTCCGCGCAGATACGCAGTATTTT
d_gene: -; j_gene: TRBJ1-2; abundance: few; v_gene: TRBV27; CDR3aa: CASSSLNRVGYGYTF; CDR3nt: TGTGCCAGCAGTTCGCTAAACAGGGTCGGGTATGGCTACACCTTC
d_gene: -; j_gene: TRBJ2-5; abundance: -; v_gene: TRBV25-1; CDR3aa: CASSYAQVGRQETQYF; CDR3nt: TGTGCCAGCAGTTACGCTCAGGTGGGAAGGCAAGAGACCCAGTACTTC
d_gene: TRBD1; j_gene: TRBJ1-2; abundance: -; v_gene: TRBV14; CDR3aa: CASSPDRGLGIYGYTF; CDR3nt: TGTGCCAGCAGCCCGGACAGGGGGCTGGGGATCTATGGCTACACCTTC
d_gene: -; j_gene: TRBJ1-4; abundance: few; v_gene: TRBV28; CDR3aa: CASSVTGMGEKLFF; CDR3nt: TGTGCCAGCAGTGTAACAGGGATGGGGGAAAAACTGTTTTTT
d_gene: -; j_gene: TRBJ1-4; abundance: -; v_gene: TRBV7-2; CDR3aa: CASSPLRAPGEKLFF; CDR3nt: TGTGCCAGCAGCCCTTTGCGGGCCCCGGGGGAAAAACTGTTTTTT
d_gene: -; j_gene: TRBJ2-7; abundance: -; v_gene: TRBV21-1; CDR3aa: CASSVSGTGDPYEQYF; CDR3nt: TGTGCCAGCAGCGTTTCCGGGACAGGGGACCCCTACGAGCAGTACTTC
d_gene: -; j_gene: TRBJ1-6; abundance: few; v_gene: TRBV6-2/TRBV6-3; CDR3aa: CASSDGVYNSPLHF; CDR3nt: TGTGCCAGCAGTGACGGGGTCTATAATTCACCCCTCCACTTT
d_gene: -; j_gene: TRBJ1-5; abundance: -; v_gene: TRBV6-6; CDR3aa: CASSYAPEAGNQPQHF; CDR3nt: TGTGCCAGCAGTTACGCCCCGGAAGCCGGAAATCAGCCCCAGCATTTT
d_gene: TRBD2; j_gene: TRBJ2-7; abundance: few; v_gene: TRBV7-9; CDR3aa: CASSLVRAGGPLEQYF; CDR3nt: TGTGCCAGCAGCTTAGTAAGAGCGGGAGGGCCCCTCGAGCAGTACTTC
d_gene: -; j_gene: TRBJ2-7; abundance: -; v_gene: TRBV12-3/TRBV12-4; CDR3aa: CASSLVGGTAYEQYF; CDR3nt: TGTGCCAGCAGTTTAGTAGGGGGAACAGCCTACGAGCAGTACTTC
d_gene: -; j_gene: TRBJ2-7; abundance: few; v_gene: TRBV3-1; CDR3aa: CASSQVDYEQYF; CDR3nt: TGTGCCAGCAGCCAAGTAGACTACGAGCAGTACTTC
d_gene: -; j_gene: TRBJ2-4; abundance: -; v_gene: TRBV9; CDR3aa: CASSATGLGNIQYF; CDR3nt: TGTGCCAGCAGCGCTACAGGGCTCGGAAACATTCAGTACTTC
d_gene: -; j_gene: TRBJ2-5; abundance: few; v_gene: TRBV9; CDR3aa: CASSVEGEKEETQYF; CDR3nt: TGTGCCAGCAGCGTAGAGGGGGAGAAGGAAGAGACCCAGTACTTC
d_gene: -; j_gene: TRBJ2-1; abundance: -; v_gene: TRBV20-1; CDR3aa: CSAEGGFYNEQFF; CDR3nt: TGCAGTGCCGAAGGGGGGTTTTACAATGAGCAGTTCTTC
d_gene: -; j_gene: TRBJ2-3; abundance: -; v_gene: TRBV20-1; CDR3aa: CSARDLARSTDTQYF; CDR3nt: TGCAGTGCTAGAGATTTAGCCCGAAGCACAGATACGCAGTATTTT
d_gene: -; j_gene: TRBJ2-1; abundance: -; v_gene: TRBV7-3; CDR3aa: CASSSRAVDEQFF; CDR3nt: TGTGCCAGCAGCTCCAGAGCGGTAGATGAGCAGTTCTTC
d_gene: -; j_gene: TRBJ2-5; abundance: few; v_gene: TRBV7-2; CDR3aa: CASSLGRGWTQYF; CDR3nt: TGTGCCAGCAGCTTAGGCAGGGGATGGACCCAGTACTTC
d_gene: TRBD1; j_gene: TRBJ2-7; abundance: few; v_gene: TRBV9; CDR3aa: CASSVGGGHPYEQYF; CDR3nt: TGTGCCAGCAGCGTAGGAGGGGGCCACCCCTACGAGCAGTACTTC
d_gene: TRBD2; j_gene: TRBJ2-7; abundance: many; v_gene: TRBV20-1; CDR3aa: CSAHLAGGSYEQYF; CDR3nt: TGCAGTGCCCATCTAGCGGGAGGGTCCTACGAGCAGTACTTC
d_gene: -; j_gene: TRBJ2-6; abundance: -; v_gene: TRBV29-1; CDR3aa: CSVLTGANVLTF; CDR3nt: TGCAGCGTTCTCACTGGGGCCAACGTCCTGACTTTC
d_gene: -; j_gene: TRBJ2-5; abundance: -; v_gene: TRBV9; CDR3aa: CASSVELGETQYF; CDR3nt: TGTGCCAGCAGCGTAGAGTTGGGGGAGACCCAGTACTTC
d_gene: -; j_gene: TRBJ2-5; abundance: few; v_gene: TRBV18; CDR3aa: CASSTIPGQETQYF; CDR3nt: TGTGCCAGCTCAACTATTCCGGGGCAAGAGACCCAGTACTTC
d_gene: -; j_gene: TRBJ2-7; abundance: -; v_gene: TRBV6-1; CDR3aa: CASSELQGAKYF; CDR3nt: TGTGCCAGCAGTGAATTGCAGGGAGCGAAGTACTTC
d_gene: -; j_gene: TRBJ2-1; abundance: -; v_gene: TRBV12-3/TRBV12-4; CDR3aa: CASSLGEGVYYNEQFF; CDR3nt: TGTGCCAGCAGTTTAGGGGAGGGGGTGTACTACAATGAGCAGTTCTTC
d_gene: -; j_gene: TRBJ2-7; abundance: -; v_gene: TRBV5-4; CDR3aa: CASSSGTGRRGEQYF; CDR3nt: TGTGCCAGCAGCTCCGGGACGGGCAGGCGTGGCGAGCAGTACTTC
d_gene: -; j_gene: TRBJ2-1; abundance: -; v_gene: TRBV20-1; CDR3aa: CSAREGPQSNFF; CDR3nt: TGCAGTGCTAGAGAGGGGCCCCAGAGCAATTTCTTC